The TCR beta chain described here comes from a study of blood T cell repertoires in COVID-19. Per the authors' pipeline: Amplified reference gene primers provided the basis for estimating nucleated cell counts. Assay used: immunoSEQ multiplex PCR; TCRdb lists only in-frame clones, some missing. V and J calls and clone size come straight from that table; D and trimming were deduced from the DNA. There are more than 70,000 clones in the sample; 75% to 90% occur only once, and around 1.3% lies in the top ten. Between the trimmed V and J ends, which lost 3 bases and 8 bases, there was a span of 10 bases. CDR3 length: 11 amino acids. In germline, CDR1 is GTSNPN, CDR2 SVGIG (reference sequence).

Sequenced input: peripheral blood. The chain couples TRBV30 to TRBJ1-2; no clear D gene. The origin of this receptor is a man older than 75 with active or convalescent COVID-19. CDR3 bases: TGTGCCTGGAGCTTACGTAGAGGCTACACCTTC. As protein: CAWSLRRGYTF.